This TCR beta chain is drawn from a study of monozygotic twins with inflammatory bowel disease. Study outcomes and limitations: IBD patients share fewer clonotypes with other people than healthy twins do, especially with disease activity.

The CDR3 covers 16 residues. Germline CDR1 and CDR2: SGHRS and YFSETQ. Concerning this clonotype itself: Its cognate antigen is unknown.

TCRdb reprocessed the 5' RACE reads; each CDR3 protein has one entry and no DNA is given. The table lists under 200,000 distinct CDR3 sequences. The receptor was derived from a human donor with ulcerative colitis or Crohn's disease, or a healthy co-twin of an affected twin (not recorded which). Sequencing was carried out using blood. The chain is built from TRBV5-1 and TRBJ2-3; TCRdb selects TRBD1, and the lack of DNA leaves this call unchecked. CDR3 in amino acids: CASSLQGQGSTDTQYF. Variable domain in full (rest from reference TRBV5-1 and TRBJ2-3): KAGVTQTPRYLIKTRGQQVTLSCSPISGHRSVSWYQQTPGQGLQFLFEYFSETQRNKGNFPGRFSGRQFSNSRSEMNVSTLELGDSALYLCASSLQGQGSTDTQYFGPGTRLTVL.